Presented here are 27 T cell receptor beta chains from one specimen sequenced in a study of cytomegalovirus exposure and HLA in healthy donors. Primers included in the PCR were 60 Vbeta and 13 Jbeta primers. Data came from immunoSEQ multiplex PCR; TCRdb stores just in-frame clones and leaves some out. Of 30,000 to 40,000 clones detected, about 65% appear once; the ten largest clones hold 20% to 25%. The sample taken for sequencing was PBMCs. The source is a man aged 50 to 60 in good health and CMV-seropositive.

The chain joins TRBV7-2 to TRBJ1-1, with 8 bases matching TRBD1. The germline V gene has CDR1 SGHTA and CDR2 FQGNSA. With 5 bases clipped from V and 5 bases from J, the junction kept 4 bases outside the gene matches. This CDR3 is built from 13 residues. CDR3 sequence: CASSTHRGTEAFF. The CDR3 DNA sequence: TGTGCCAGCAGCACCCACAGGGGGACTGAAGCTTTCTTT. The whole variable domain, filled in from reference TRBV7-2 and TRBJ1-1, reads GAGVSQSPSNKVTEKGKDVELRCDPISGHTALYWYRQSLGQGLEFLIYFQGNSAPDKSGLPSDRFSAERTGGSVSTLTIQRTQQEDSAVYLCASSTHRGTEAFFGQGTRLTVV.

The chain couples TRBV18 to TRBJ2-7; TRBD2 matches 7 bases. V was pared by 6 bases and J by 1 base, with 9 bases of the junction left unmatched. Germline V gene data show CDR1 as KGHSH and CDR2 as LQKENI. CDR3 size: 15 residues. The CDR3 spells CASSGGRTGSYEQYF. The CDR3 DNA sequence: TGTGCCAGCTCCGGCGGGAGAACTGGGTCCTACGAGCAGTACTTC.

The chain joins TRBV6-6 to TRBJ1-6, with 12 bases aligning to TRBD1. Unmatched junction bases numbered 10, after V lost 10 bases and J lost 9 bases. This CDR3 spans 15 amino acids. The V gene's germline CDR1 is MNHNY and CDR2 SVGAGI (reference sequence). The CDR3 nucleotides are TGTGCCACCAGGGAGGGACAGGGGGCATCTTCACCCCTCCACTTT. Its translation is CATREGQGASSPLHF.

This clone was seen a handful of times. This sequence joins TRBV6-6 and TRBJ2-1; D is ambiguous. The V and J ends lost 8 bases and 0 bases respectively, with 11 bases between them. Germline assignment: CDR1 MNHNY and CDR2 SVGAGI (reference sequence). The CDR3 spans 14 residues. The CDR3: CASRPRSSYNEQFF. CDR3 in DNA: TGTGCCAGCCGCCCAAGGAGCTCCTACAATGAGCAGTTCTTC.

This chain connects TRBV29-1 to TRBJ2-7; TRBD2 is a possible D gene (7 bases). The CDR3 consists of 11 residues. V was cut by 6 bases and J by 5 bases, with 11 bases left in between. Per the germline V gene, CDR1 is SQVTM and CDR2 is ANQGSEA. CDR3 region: CSVGGTNEQYF. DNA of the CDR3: TGCAGCGTGGGGGGGACAAACGAGCAGTACTTC.

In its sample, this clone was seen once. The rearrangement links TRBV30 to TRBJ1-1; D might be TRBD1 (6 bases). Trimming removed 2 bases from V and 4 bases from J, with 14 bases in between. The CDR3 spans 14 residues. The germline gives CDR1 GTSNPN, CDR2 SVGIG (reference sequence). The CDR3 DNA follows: TGTGCCTGGAGTTCTCAGGACAGAGGCACTGAAGCTTTCTTT. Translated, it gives CAWSSQDRGTEAFF.

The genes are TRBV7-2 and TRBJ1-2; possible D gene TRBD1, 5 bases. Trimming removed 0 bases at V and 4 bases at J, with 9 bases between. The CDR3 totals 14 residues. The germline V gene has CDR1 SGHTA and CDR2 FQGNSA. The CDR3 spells CASSLARTTYGYTF. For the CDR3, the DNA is TGTGCCAGCAGCTTAGCACGGACAACCTATGGCTACACCTTC.

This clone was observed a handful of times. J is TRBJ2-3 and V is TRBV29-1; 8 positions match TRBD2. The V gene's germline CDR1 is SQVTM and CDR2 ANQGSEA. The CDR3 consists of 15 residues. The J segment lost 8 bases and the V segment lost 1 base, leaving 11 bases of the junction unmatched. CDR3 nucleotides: TGCAGCGTTGAAGGGGCGGGGGGCCGTTCAGGTACGCAGTATTTT. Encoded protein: CSVEGAGGRSGTQYF.

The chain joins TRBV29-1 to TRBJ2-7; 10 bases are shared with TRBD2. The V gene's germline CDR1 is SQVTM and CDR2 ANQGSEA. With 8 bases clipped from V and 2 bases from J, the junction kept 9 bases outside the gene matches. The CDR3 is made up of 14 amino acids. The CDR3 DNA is TGCAGCTTTGTCAAAACTAGCGGGGCCTACGAGCAGTACTTC. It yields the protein CSFVKTSGAYEQYF.

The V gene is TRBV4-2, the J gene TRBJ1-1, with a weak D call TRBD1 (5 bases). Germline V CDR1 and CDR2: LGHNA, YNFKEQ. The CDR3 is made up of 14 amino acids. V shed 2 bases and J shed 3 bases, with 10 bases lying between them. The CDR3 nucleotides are TGTGCCAGCAGCCAACCCGACAGTTACACTGAAGCTTTCTTT. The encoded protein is CASSQPDSYTEAFF.

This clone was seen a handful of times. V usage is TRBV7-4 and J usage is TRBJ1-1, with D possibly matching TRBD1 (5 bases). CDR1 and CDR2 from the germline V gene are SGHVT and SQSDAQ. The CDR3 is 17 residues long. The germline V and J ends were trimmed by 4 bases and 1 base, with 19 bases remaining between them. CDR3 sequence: CASSCLTEGTSNTEAFF. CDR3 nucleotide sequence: TGTGCCAGCAGCTGCCTGACAGAGGGGACTTCGAACACTGAAGCTTTCTTT.

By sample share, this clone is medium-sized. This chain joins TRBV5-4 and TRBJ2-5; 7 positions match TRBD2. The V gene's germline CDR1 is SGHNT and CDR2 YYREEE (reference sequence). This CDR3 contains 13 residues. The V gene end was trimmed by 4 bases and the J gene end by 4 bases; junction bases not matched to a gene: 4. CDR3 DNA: TGTGCCAGCAGCCTCTTAGCGGGAGAGACCCAGTACTTC. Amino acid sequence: CASSLLAGETQYF.

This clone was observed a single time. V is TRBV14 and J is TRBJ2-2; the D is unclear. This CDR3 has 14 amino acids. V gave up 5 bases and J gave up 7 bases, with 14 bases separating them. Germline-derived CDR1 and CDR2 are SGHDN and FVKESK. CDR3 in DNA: TGTGCCAGCAGCTCCCTTTTAACCGGCGGGGAGCTGTTTTTT. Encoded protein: CASSSLLTGGELFF.

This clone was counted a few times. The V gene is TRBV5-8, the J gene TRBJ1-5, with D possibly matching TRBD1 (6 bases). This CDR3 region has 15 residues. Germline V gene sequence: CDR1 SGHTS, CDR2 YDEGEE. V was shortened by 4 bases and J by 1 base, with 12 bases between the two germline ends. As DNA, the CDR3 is TGTGCCAGCAGCAGATACAGGGTAAGCAATCAGCCCCAGCATTTT. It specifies CASSRYRVSNQPQHF. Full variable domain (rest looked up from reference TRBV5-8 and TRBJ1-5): EAGVTQSPTHLIKTRGQQATLRCSPISGHTSVYWYQQALGLGLQFLLWYDEGEERNRGNFPPRFSGRQFPNYSSELNVNALELEDSALYLCASSRYRVSNQPQHFGDGTRLSIL.

The DNA for the CDR3 is TGCAGCGTTGACTCCCCGGTAGGAGGGCCCGATACGCAGTATTTT. Protein product: CSVDSPVGGPDTQYF. The genes are TRBV29-1 and TRBJ2-3, with a tentative D call TRBD2 (6 bases). Per the germline V gene, CDR1 is SQVTM and CDR2 is ANQGSEA. The CDR3 totals 15 residues. V shed 3 bases and J shed 6 bases, with 19 bases lying between them.

CDR3 sequence reads: CSASTGRSDTQYF. CDR3 bases: TGCAGCGCGTCGACGGGAAGGTCAGATACGCAGTATTTT. This sequence joins TRBV29-1 and TRBJ2-3; D perhaps matches TRBD2 (5 bases). Trimming shortened V by 7 bases and J by 4 bases, and 15 bases separated the two germline ends. CDR3 length: 13 amino acids. Germline lookup yields CDR1 SQVTM and CDR2 ANQGSEA.

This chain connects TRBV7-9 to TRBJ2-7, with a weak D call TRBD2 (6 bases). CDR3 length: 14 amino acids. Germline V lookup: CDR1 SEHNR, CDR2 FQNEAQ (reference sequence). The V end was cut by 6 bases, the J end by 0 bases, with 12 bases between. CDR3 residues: CASSMGGISYEQYF. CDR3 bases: TGTGCCAGCAGTATGGGCGGGATCTCCTACGAGCAGTACTTC.

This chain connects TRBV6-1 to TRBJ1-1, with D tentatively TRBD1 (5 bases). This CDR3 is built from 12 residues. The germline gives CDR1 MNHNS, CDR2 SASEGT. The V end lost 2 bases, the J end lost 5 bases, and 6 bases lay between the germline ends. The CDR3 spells CASSEQGTEAFF. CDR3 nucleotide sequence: TGTGCCAGCAGTGAACAGGGAACTGAAGCTTTCTTT.

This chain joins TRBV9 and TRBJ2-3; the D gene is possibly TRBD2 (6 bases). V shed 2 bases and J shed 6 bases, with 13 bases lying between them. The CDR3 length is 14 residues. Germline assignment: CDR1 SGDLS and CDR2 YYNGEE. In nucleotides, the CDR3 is TGTGCCAGCAGCGTCCAGACTAGTAGGGATACGCAGTATTTT. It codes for CASSVQTSRDTQYF.

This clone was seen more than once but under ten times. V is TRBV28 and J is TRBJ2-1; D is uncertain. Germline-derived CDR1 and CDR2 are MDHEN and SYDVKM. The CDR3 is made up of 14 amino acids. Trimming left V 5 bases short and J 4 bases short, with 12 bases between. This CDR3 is CASSTPGSYNEQFF. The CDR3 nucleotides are TGTGCCAGCAGTACCCCTGGTAGTTACAATGAGCAGTTCTTC.

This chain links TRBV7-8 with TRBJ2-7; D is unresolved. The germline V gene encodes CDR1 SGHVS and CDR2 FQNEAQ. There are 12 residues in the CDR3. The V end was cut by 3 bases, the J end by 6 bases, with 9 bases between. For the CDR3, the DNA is TGTGCCAGCAGCTTCTGGAGCGCCGAGCAGTACTTC. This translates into CASSFWSAEQYF.

As DNA, the CDR3 is TGTGCCAGCAGCTTATTGGCAGGGGGCTGGGAGAACACTGAAGCTTTCTTT. This encodes CASSLLAGGWENTEAFF. This rearrangement joins TRBV11-2 to TRBJ1-1; 8 nucleotides line up with TRBD1. The CDR3 is 17 residues long. CDR1 SGHAT and CDR2 FQNNGV come from the germline V gene. The V and J ends lost 2 bases and 1 base, in that order; junction bases with no gene match: 9.

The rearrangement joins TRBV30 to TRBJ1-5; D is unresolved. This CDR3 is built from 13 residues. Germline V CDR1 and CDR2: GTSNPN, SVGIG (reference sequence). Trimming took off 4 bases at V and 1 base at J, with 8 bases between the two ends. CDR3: CAWTPESNQPQHF. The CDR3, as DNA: TGTGCCTGGACTCCAGAAAGCAATCAGCCCCAGCATTTT.

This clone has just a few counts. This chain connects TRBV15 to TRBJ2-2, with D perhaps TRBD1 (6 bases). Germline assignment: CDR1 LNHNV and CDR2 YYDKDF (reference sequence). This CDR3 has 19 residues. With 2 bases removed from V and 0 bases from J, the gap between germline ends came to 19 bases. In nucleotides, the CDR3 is TGTGCCACCAGCAGACCTATGGGGCAGGGGCTCTCGAACACCGGGGAGCTGTTTTTT. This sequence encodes CATSRPMGQGLSNTGELFF.

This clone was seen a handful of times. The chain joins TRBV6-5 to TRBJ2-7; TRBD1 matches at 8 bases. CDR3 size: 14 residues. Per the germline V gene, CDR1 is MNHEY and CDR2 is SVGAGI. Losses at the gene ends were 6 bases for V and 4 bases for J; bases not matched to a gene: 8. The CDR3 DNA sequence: TGTGCCAGCAGACAGGACAGGGATGCGTACGAGCAGTACTTC. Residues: CASRQDRDAYEQYF.

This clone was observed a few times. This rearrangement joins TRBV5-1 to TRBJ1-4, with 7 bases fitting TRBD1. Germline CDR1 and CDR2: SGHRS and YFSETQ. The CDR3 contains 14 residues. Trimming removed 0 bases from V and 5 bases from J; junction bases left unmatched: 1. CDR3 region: CASSLGGGNEKLFF. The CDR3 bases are TGCGCCAGCAGCTTGGGAGGGGGCAATGAAAAACTGTTTTTT.

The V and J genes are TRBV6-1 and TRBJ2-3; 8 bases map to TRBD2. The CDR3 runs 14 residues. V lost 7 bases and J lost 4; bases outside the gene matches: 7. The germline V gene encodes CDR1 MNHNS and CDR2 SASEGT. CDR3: CASITGGAADTQYF. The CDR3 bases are TGTGCCAGCATAACCGGGGGGGCAGCAGATACGCAGTATTTT.